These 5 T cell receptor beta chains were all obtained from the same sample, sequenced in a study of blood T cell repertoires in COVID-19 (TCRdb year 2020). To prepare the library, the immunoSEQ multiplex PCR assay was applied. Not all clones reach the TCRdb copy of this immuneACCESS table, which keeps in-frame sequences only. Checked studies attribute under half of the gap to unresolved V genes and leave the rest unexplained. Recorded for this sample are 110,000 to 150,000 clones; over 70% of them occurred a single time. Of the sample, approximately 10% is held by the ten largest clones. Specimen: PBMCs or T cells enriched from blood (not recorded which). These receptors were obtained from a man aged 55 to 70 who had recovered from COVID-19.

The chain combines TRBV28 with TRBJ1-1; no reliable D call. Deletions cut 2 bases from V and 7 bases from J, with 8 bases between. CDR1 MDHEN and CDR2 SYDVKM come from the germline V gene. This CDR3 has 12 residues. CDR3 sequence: CASSLTGLEAFF. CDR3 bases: TGTGCCAGCAGTTTAACGGGTCTTGAAGCTTTCTTT.

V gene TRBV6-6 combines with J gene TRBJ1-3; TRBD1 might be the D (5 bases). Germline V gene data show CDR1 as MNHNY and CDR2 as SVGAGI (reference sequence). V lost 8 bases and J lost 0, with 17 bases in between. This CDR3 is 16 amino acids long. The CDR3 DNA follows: TGTGCCAGCCACCATTGGGGCCGGAGCTCTGGAAACACCATATATTTT. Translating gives CASHHWGRSSGNTIYF.

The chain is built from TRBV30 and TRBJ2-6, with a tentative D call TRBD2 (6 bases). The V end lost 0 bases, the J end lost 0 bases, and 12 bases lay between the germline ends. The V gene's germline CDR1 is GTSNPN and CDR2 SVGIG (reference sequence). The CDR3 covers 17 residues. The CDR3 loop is CAWSVRWDSSGANVLTF. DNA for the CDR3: TGTGCCTGGAGTGTTCGGTGGGACTCCTCTGGGGCCAACGTCCTGACTTTC.

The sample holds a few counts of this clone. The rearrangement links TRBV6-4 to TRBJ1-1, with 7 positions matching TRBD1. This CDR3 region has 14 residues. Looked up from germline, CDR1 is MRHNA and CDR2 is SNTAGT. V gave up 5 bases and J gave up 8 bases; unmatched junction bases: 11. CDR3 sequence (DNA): TGTGCCAGCAGTCAGTTCGGACAGGTTTCGGAAGCTTTCTTT. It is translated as CASSQFGQVSEAFF.

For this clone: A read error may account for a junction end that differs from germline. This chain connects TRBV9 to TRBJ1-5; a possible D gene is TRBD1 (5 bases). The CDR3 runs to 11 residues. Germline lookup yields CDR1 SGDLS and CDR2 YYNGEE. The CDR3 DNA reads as TGTGCCAGCAGCGTAGCCCCAAACAGGTCCTTT. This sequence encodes CASSVAPNRSF.